This TCR beta chain was sequenced during a study of T-cell reconstitution after alpha-beta-depleted transplantation in children. Researchers prepared the TCRbeta library using unique molecular identifiers, the study reports. Using its own MiXCR run on the PCR reads, TCRdb lists one record per CDR3 protein. The data show some 490,000 distinct CDR3 sequences, under 15% seen once. The CDR3 has 14 amino acids. Germline V gives CDR1 MNHNS, CDR2 SASEGT. Trimming cost V 6 bases and J 4 bases; bases outside gene matches: 5. In its sample, this clonotype was seen once. The source material was PBMCs from the stem cell graft donor, sampled from the stem cell graft. J is TRBJ2-2 and V is TRBV6-1, with TRBD1 matching over 7 bases. The receptor's source is a human donor who donated a stem cell graft to a child with combined immunodeficiency. The CDR3 protein is CASRRYRGTGELFF. For the CDR3, the DNA is TGTGCCAGCAGGCGCTACAGGGGCACCGGGGAGCTGTTTTTT.